This T cell receptor beta chain was captured by sequencing in a study of CD8+ T cells in alopecia areata. Extracted RNA was reverse transcribed, and the resulting cDNA served as sequencing template. The assay was immunoSEQ multiplex PCR, and TCRdb's table has in-frame clones only and misses some. This sample has more than 150,000 clones, with 50% to 70% found just once. CDR3 size: 12 residues. The germline V gene encodes CDR1 SNHLY and CDR2 FYNNEI. V was trimmed by 7 bases and J by 8 bases, leaving 12 bases between them. The chain employs TRBV2 and TRBJ1-5, with D unclear. Material: CD4+ T cells sorted from blood, obtained at week 0. This clonotype was obtained from a human donor with alopecia areata. The CDR3 region is CASKVGREPQHF. The DNA for the CDR3 is TGTGCCAGCAAAGTGGGCCGGGAGCCCCAGCATTTT.